This T cell receptor (beta chain) was captured in a study of CD8 T cells in ankylosing spondylitis. MiXCR was run by TCRdb on the 5' RACE reads, yielding one entry per CDR3 protein. The sample yields some 70,000 distinct CDR3 sequences, approximately 5.3% seen once. Study findings and constraints: Characteristic of ankylosing spondylitis blood, it appeared, was a TCR beta motif comprising roughly 8 highly homologous variants. Disease-linked clones were reportedly significantly enriched in matched ankylosing spondylitis synovial fluid.

This clonotype was found many times. Its matching antigen is unknown. The receptor's source is a male donor with ankylosing spondylitis or in good health (not recorded which). Sample: blood, either unsorted or a sorted T cell fraction (not recorded which).

The CDR3 loop is CASRPGTANNEQFF. The CDR3 bases are TGCGCCAGCAGGCCCGGGACAGCCAACAATGAGCAGTTCTTC. V usage is TRBV5-1 and J usage is TRBJ2-1; TRBD1 matches 7 bases. V shed 5 bases, J shed 5 bases, and the junction held 7 bases outside the gene matches. CDR1 and CDR2 from the germline V gene are SGHRS and YFSETQ. The CDR3 loop spans 14 amino acids.